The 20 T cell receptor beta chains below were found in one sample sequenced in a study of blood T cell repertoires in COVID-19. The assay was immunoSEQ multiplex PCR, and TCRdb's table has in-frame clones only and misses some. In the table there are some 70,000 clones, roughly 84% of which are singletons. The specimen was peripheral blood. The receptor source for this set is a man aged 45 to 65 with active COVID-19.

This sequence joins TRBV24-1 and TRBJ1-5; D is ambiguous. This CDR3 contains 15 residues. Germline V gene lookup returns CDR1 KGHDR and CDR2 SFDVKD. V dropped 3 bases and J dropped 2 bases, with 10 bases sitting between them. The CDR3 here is CATSDAGLGNQPQHF. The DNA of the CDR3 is TGTGCCACCAGTGATGCCGGTCTTGGCAATCAGCCCCAGCATTTT.

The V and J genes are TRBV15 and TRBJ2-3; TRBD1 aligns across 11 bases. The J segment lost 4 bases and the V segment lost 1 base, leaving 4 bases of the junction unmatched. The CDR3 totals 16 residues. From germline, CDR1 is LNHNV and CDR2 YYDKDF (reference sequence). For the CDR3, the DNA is TGTGCCACCAGCAGAGCCCGGGACAGGGGGTCAGATACGCAGTATTTT. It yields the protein CATSRARDRGSDTQYF.

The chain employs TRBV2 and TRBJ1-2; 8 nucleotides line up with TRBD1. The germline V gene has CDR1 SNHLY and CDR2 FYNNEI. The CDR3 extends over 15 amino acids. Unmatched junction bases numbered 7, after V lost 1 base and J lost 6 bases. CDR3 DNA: TGTGCCAGCAGTGAAGATCGCAGGGGGCGGAATGGCTACACCTTC. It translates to CASSEDRRGRNGYTF.

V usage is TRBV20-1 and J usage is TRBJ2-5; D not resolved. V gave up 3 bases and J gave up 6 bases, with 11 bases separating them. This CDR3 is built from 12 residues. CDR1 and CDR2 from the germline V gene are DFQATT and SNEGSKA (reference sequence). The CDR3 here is CSASHGPQTQYF. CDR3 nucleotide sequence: TGCAGTGCTAGTCATGGGCCTCAGACCCAGTACTTC.

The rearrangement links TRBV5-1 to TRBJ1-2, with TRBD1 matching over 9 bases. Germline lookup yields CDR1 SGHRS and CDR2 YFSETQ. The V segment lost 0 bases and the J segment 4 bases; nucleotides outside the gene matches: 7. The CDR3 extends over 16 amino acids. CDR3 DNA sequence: TGCGCCAGCAGCTTGGCCGAGGGGGACAGGGCCTATGGCTACACCTTC. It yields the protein CASSLAEGDRAYGYTF.

The CDR3 here is CASSRPGQGYEQYV. The CDR3 DNA reads as TGTGCCAGCAGTAGACCGGGACAGGGCTACGAGCAGTACGTC. V usage is TRBV2 and J usage is TRBJ2-7; 9 positions agree with TRBD1. CDR3 length: 14 amino acids. Per the germline V gene, CDR1 is SNHLY and CDR2 is FYNNEI. With V trimmed by 5 bases and J by 3 bases, 5 bases remained unmatched.

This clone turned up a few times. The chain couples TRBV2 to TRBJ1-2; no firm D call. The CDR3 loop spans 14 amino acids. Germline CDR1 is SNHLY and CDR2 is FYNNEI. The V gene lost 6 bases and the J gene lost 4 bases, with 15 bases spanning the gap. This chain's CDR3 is CASSLEGVGYGYTF. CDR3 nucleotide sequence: TGTGCCAGCAGCCTGGAGGGCGTGGGCTATGGCTACACCTTC.

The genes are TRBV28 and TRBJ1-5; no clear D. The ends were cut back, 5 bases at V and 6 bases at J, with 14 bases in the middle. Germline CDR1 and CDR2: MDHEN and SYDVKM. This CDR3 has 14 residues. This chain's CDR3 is CASSLGLGGQPQHF. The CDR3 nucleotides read TGTGCCAGCAGTCTGGGTCTGGGAGGTCAGCCCCAGCATTTT.

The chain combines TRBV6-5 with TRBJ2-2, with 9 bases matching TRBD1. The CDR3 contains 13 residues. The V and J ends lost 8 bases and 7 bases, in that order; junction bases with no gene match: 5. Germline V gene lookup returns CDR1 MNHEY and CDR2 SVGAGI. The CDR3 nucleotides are TGTGCCAGCGGGACAGGGCAGATCGGGGAGCTGTTTTTT. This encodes CASGTGQIGELFF.

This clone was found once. DNA for the CDR3: TGTGCCAGCAGCTTGGCGTACCGGGGACTGACTGGTCAGCCCCAGCATTTT. This codes for CASSLAYRGLTGQPQHF. This chain uses TRBV5-6 with TRBJ1-5; perhaps TRBD1 as D (5 bases). Germline-derived CDR1 and CDR2 are SGHDT and YYEEEE. The CDR3 loop spans 17 amino acids. The ends were cut back, 0 bases at V and 6 bases at J, with 19 bases in the middle.

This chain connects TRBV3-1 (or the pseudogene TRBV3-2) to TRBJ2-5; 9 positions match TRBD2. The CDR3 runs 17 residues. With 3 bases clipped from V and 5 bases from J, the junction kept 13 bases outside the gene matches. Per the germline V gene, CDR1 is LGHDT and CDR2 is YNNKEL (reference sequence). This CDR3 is CASSHGLARAGGETQYF. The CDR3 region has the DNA TGTGCCAGCAGCCACGGACTAGCGAGGGCAGGCGGTGAGACCCAGTACTTC.

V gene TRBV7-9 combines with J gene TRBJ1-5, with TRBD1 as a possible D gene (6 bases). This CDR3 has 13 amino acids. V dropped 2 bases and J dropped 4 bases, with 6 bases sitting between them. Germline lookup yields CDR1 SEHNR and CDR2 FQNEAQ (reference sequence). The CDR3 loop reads CASSLQGNQPQHF. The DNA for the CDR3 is TGTGCCAGCAGCTTACAGGGGAATCAGCCCCAGCATTTT.

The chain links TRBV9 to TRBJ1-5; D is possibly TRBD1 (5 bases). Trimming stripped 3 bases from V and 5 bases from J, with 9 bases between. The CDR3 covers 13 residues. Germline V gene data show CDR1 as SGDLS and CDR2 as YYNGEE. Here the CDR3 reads CASSGGRDQPQHF. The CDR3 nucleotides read TGTGCCAGCAGCGGGGGGAGGGATCAGCCCCAGCATTTT.

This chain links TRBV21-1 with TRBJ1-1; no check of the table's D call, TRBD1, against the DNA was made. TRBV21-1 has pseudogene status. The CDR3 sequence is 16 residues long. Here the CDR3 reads CASSKGSGGSNTEAFF. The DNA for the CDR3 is TGTGCCAGCAGCAAAGGTTCAGGGGGTTCGAACACTGAAGCTTTCTTT.

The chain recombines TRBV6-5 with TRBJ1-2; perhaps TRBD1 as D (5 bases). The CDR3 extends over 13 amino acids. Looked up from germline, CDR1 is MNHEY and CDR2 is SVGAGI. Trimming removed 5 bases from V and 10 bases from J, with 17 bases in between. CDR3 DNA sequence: TGTGCCAGCAGTACGGCGGGACGGACAAACTACACCTTC. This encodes CASSTAGRTNYTF.

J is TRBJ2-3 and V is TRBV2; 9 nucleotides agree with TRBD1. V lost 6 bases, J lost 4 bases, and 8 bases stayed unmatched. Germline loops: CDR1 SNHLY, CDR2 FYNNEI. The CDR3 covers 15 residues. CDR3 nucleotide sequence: TGTGCCAGCAGACGTAGGACAGGGGAGTCAGATACGCAGTATTTT. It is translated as CASRRRTGESDTQYF.

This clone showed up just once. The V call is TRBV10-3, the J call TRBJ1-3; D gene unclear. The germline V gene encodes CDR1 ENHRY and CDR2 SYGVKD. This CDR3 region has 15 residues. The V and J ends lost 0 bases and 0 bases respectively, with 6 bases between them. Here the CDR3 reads CAISESAVSGNTIYF. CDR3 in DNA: TGTGCCATCAGTGAGTCGGCGGTCTCTGGAAACACCATATATTTT.

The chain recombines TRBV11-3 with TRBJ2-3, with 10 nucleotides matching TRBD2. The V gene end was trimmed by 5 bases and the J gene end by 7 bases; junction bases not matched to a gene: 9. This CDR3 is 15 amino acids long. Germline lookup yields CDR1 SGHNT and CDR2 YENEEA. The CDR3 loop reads CASSDGLAALHTQYF. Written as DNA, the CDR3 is TGTGCCAGCAGCGACGGACTAGCGGCCCTCCATACGCAGTATTTT.

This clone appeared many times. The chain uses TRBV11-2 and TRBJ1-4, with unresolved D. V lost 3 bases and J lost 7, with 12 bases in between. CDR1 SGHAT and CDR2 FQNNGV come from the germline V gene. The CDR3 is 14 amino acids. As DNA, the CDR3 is TGTGCCAGCAGCTTCCGCCGGGAAAGTGAAAAACTGTTTTTT. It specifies CASSFRRESEKLFF.

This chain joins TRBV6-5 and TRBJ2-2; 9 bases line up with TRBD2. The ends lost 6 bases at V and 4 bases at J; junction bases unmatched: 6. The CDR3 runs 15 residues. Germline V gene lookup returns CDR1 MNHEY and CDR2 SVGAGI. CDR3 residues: CASRKGGGATGELFF. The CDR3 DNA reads TGTGCCAGCAGAAAAGGCGGGGGGGCCACCGGGGAGCTGTTTTTT.